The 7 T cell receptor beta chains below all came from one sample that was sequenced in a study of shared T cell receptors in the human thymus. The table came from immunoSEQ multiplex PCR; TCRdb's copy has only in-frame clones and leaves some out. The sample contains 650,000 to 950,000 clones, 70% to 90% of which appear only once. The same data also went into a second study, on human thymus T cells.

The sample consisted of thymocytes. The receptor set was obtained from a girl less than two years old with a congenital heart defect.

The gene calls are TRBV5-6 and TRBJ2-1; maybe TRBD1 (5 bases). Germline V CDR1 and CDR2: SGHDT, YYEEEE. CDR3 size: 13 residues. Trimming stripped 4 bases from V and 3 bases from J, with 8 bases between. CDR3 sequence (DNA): TGTGCCAGCAGCGGAGACAGCTACAATGAGCAGTTCTTC. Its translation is CASSGDSYNEQFF.

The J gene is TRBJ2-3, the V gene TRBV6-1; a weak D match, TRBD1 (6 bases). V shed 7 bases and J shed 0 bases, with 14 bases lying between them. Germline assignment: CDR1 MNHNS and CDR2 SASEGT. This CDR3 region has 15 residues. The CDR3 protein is CASNRTGPSTDTQYF. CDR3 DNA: TGTGCCAGCAATCGAACAGGGCCGAGCACAGATACGCAGTATTTT.

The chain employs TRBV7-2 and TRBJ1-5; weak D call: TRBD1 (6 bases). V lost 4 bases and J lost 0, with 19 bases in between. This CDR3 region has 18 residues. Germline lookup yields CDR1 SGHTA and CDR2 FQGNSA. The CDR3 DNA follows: TGTGCCAGCAGCTCTCAGGGGATAACCAGTAATAGCAATCAGCCCCAGCATTTT. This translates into CASSSQGITSNSNQPQHF.

The CDR3 loop reads CASRNTGTSPSGNTIYF. The DNA of the CDR3 is TGTGCCAGCAGGAATACCGGGACATCCCCCTCTGGAAACACCATATATTTT. The chain joins TRBV2 to TRBJ1-3, with a weak D call TRBD1 (6 bases). Germline V gene data show CDR1 as SNHLY and CDR2 as FYNNEI. The CDR3 spans 17 residues. The ends were cut back, 6 bases at V and 0 bases at J, with 18 bases in the middle.

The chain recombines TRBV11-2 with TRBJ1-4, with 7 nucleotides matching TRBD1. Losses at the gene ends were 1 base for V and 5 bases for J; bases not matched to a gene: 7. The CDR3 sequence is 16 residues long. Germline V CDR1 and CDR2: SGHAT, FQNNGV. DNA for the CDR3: TGTGCCAGCAGCTTAGGCCCCGACAGGGAAAATGAAAAACTGTTTTTT. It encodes CASSLGPDRENEKLFF.

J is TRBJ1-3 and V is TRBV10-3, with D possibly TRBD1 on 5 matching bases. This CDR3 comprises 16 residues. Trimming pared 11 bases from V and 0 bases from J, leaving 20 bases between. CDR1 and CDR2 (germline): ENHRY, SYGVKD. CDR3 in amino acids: CASSTARDPSGNTIYF. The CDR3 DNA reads TGTGCCTCCTCGACGGCGCGGGACCCCTCTGGAAACACCATATATTTT.

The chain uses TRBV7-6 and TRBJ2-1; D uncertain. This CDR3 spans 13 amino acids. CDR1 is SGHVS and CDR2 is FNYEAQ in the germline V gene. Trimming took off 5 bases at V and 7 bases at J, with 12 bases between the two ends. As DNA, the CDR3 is TGTGCCAGCAGCATCGGTCGCACGAATGAGCAGTTCTTC. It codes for CASSIGRTNEQFF.